The next 3 T cell receptor beta chains were all read from a single sample in a study of T cell repertoires in cytomegalovirus infection. TCRdb re-called the reads with MiXCR, one entry per CDR3 protein. This table has 180,000 or so distinct CDR3 sequences, about 15% appearing once. What was sequenced was CD8+ T cells from PBMCs. All receptors derive from a human donor in good health (CMV status not recorded). Some clones in this sample may be carry-over from other donors' samples.

This sequence joins TRBV9 and TRBJ1-5; 12 positions match TRBD1. The CDR3 runs 15 residues. The V gene's germline CDR1 is SGDLS and CDR2 YYNGEE. J gave up 7 bases and V 4 bases, and 6 bases lay outside the gene matches. CDR3 loop: CASSSGTGGLQPQHF. Written as DNA, the CDR3 is TGTGCCAGCAGCTCCGGGACAGGGGGCTTGCAGCCCCAGCATTTT.

This clonotype appeared a few times. This chain links TRBV6-2 or TRBV6-3 with TRBJ2-7; D unclear. Trimming took off 6 bases at V and 0 bases at J, with 12 bases between the two ends. From germline, CDR1 is MNHEY and CDR2 SVGEGT. This CDR3 region has 14 residues. The CDR3 DNA follows: TGTGCCAGCAGCATCAGTTTCACCTCCTACGAGCAGTACTTC. It is translated as CASSISFTSYEQYF.

This clonotype showed up just a few times. This chain uses TRBV6-2 or TRBV6-3 with TRBJ2-7; 7 nucleotides line up with TRBD2. With 11 bases clipped from V and 0 bases from J, the junction kept 19 bases outside the gene matches. The CDR3 runs 17 residues. Germline CDR1 and CDR2: MNHEY and SVGEGT. Here the CDR3 reads CADTATGKRGASYEQYF. The CDR3 nucleotides read TGTGCCGACACCGCTACTGGCAAGCGGGGTGCCTCCTACGAGCAGTACTTC.